What follows are 21 T cell receptor beta chains derived from one specimen sequenced in a study of blood T cells in healthy people across ages. A J-beta primer mix and a sample-barcoded 5' primer were used in a second PCR of roughly 7 to 12 cycles. TCRdb called the 5' RACE reads again in MiXCR, with one record for every CDR3 protein. This sample has 850,000 to 1,100,000 distinct CDR3 sequences, with about two fifths found just once. The sequenced sample consisted of blood. These receptors came from a man aged 18 to 35 in good health.

This clonotype was observed a handful of times. This chain connects TRBV7-9 to TRBJ1-4, with D uncertain. The germline V gene encodes CDR1 SEHNR and CDR2 FQNEAQ (reference sequence). V lost 2 bases, J lost 0 bases, and 16 bases lay in between. The length of the CDR3 is 18 residues. The CDR3 is CASSLWIPPTATNEKLFF. The CDR3 DNA reads as TGTGCCAGCAGCTTATGGATCCCCCCCACAGCAACTAATGAAAAACTGTTTTTT.

This clonotype has only a few counts. J is TRBJ2-2 and V is TRBV4-3; the D is unclear. With 0 bases removed from V and 6 bases from J, the gap between germline ends came to 8 bases. CDR1 LGHNA and CDR2 YSLEER come from the germline V gene. This CDR3 has 14 amino acids. The CDR3: CASSQDRFSGELFF. The DNA of the CDR3 is TGCGCCAGCAGCCAAGACCGTTTTTCCGGGGAGCTGTTTTTT.

The chain employs TRBV10-3 and TRBJ2-1; D is unclear. The CDR3 totals 15 residues. Per the germline V gene, CDR1 is ENHRY and CDR2 is SYGVKD. V was clipped by 11 bases and J by 2 bases, with 19 bases between them. The CDR3 loop is CAPKSSGLTYNEQFF. In nucleotides, the CDR3 is TGTGCCCCAAAATCGTCGGGTCTGACCTACAATGAGCAGTTCTTC.

This chain uses TRBV7-8 with TRBJ1-5; D not certain. Germline V gives CDR1 SGHVS, CDR2 FQNEAQ. The V end lost 2 bases, the J end lost 5 bases, and 10 bases lay between the germline ends. This CDR3 contains 14 residues. The CDR3 region has the DNA TGTGCCAGCAGCTTAAGGGCAGAAGATCAGCCCCAGCATTTT. Its translation: CASSLRAEDQPQHF.

The chain employs TRBV20-1 and TRBJ2-7; 9 bases map to TRBD1. Germline V gene lookup returns CDR1 DFQATT and CDR2 SNEGSKA (reference sequence). After removal of 6 bases from V and 2 bases from J, the junction contained 11 bases not matched to a gene. This CDR3 contains 15 residues. Here the CDR3 reads CSAATTGGRPYEQYF. For the CDR3, the DNA is TGCAGTGCCGCCACTACAGGGGGCAGGCCCTACGAGCAGTACTTC.

The chain links TRBV5-6 to TRBJ1-2; TRBD1 agrees at 8 bases. Germline values: CDR1 SGHDT, CDR2 YYEEEE. Unmatched junction bases numbered 7, after V lost 4 bases and J lost 2 bases. The length of the CDR3 is 15 residues. CDR3 in DNA: TGTGCCAGCAGCCCGGAGACAGGGGAGAACTATGGCTACACCTTC. It translates to CASSPETGENYGYTF.

The V call is TRBV7-3, the J call TRBJ2-3; D is unresolved. Between the trimmed V and J ends, which lost 2 bases and 2 bases, there was a span of 11 bases. The germline V gene encodes CDR1 SGHTA and CDR2 FQGTGA. This CDR3 region has 15 residues. The CDR3 DNA is TGTGCCAGCAGCTTACCGGGTGATGCCACAGATACGCAGTATTTT. Translation gives CASSLPGDATDTQYF.

This clonotype was observed a few times. The chain combines TRBV10-3 with TRBJ1-4; D remains unclear. Trimming left V 6 bases short and J 8 bases short, with 10 bases between. The CDR3 consists of 12 residues. CDR1 is ENHRY, CDR2 SYGVKD, per germline. The CDR3 nucleotides are TGTGCCATCAGAGGGTCCGGCGAAAAACTGTTTTTT. It is translated as CAIRGSGEKLFF.

The CDR3 DNA sequence: TGTGCCAGCAGCTTATCGGCAGCCCGCGCGGAGACCCAGTACTTC. This encodes CASSLSAARAETQYF. The V gene is TRBV7-3, the J gene TRBJ2-5, with D unclear. V lost 2 bases to trimming and J lost 5 bases, with 15 bases between them. Per the germline V gene, CDR1 is SGHTA and CDR2 is FQGTGA. The CDR3 spans 15 residues. Variable domain in full (rest from reference TRBV7-3 and TRBJ2-5): GAGVSQTPSNKVTEKGKYVELRCDPISGHTALYWYRQSLGQGPEFLIYFQGTGAADDSGLPNDRFFAVRPEGSVSTLKIQRTERGDSAVYLCASSLSAARAETQYFGPGTRLLVL.

This clonotype has more than one count but fewer than ten. The chain recombines TRBV7-2 with TRBJ1-2; 7 bases agree with TRBD1. The V and J ends lost 5 bases and 9 bases, in that order; junction bases with no gene match: 3. Germline V lookup: CDR1 SGHTA, CDR2 FQGNSA. The CDR3 has 11 amino acids. The CDR3 DNA reads as TGTGCCAGCAGCAGACAGGGAAGCTACACCTTC. It yields the protein CASSRQGSYTF.

This clonotype showed up just a few times. This chain links TRBV7-2 with TRBJ2-7, with a tentative D call TRBD1 (5 bases). The V end lost 0 bases, the J end lost 4 bases, and 19 bases lay between the germline ends. This CDR3 is built from 17 residues. Per germline, CDR1 SGHTA and CDR2 FQGNSA. The CDR3 DNA reads TGTGCCAGCAGCTTAGCGGGTGCAGGGCCTAAACCTTACGAGCAGTACTTC. Its translation is CASSLAGAGPKPYEQYF.

The V and J genes are TRBV7-2 and TRBJ1-1; D is perhaps TRBD1 (5 bases). This CDR3 is 13 amino acids long. The germline V gene encodes CDR1 SGHTA and CDR2 FQGNSA. The V gene lost 2 bases and the J gene lost 8 bases, with 12 bases spanning the gap. The CDR3 loop reads CASSLYLPGEAFF. The CDR3 DNA follows: TGTGCCAGCAGCTTATACCTCCCAGGGGAAGCTTTCTTT.

The CDR3 DNA reads as TGCGCCAGCAGCGCCGGACAGGGCGACAATCAGCCCCAGCATTTT. It translates to CASSAGQGDNQPQHF. The rearrangement uses TRBV5-1 and TRBJ1-5; 8 bases are a match to TRBD1. Germline trimming cut 4 bases from V and 3 bases from J; bases unmatched to any gene: 6. Germline values: CDR1 SGHRS, CDR2 YFSETQ. The CDR3 is 15 residues long.

This chain links TRBV29-1 with TRBJ2-1; D gene uncertain. V shed 7 bases and J shed 10 bases, with 11 bases lying between them. Germline-derived CDR1 and CDR2 are SQVTM and ANQGSEA. This CDR3 comprises 10 residues. CDR3 sequence reads: CSAIKGEQFF. In DNA form, the CDR3 reads TGCAGCGCAATAAAAGGGGAGCAGTTCTTC.

The rearrangement uses TRBV20-1 and TRBJ1-6; no definite D call. Germline V lookup: CDR1 DFQATT, CDR2 SNEGSKA (reference sequence). V shed 6 bases and J shed 8 bases, with 17 bases lying between them. CDR3 size: 14 residues. The CDR3 DNA is TGCAGTGCCAAACTTGGGCCTTACGATTCACCCCTCCACTTT. It specifies CSAKLGPYDSPLHF.

This clonotype has more than one count but fewer than ten. V is TRBV2 and J is TRBJ2-2; D unclear. CDR1 and CDR2 from the germline V gene are SNHLY and FYNNEI. Trimming removed 4 bases at V and 0 bases at J, with 6 bases between. The CDR3 extends over 14 amino acids. The CDR3 is CASSVRPNTGELFF. CDR3 coding DNA: TGTGCCAGCAGTGTTCGGCCGAACACCGGGGAGCTGTTTTTT.

The chain uses TRBV20-1 and TRBJ2-7; D uncertain. Trimming removed 0 bases at V and 7 bases at J, with 22 bases between. The length of the CDR3 is 16 residues. Germline CDR1 reads DFQATT; CDR2 reads SNEGSKA (reference sequence). The CDR3 DNA reads TGCAGTGCTAGAGATAGTGAAGGCCGCTCCTACAATGAGCAGTACTTC. Amino acids: CSARDSEGRSYNEQYF.

The chain is built from TRBV29-1 and TRBJ1-1; D is unresolved. Trimming removed 5 bases at V and 0 bases at J, with 16 bases between. There are 15 residues in the CDR3. Per the germline V gene, CDR1 is SQVTM and CDR2 is ANQGSEA. CDR3 coding DNA: TGCAGCGTTCAATCGTTATTAACTGTGAACACTGAAGCTTTCTTT. This gives the protein CSVQSLLTVNTEAFF.

The genes are TRBV27 and TRBJ2-1, with TRBD2 identical over 8 bases. The germline V gene encodes CDR1 MNHEY and CDR2 SMNVEV (reference sequence). This CDR3 contains 14 residues. Trimming removed 0 bases from V and 9 bases from J; junction bases left unmatched: 4. Here the CDR3 reads CASSLSGGAIEQFF. CDR3 DNA: TGTGCCAGCAGTTTATCCGGGGGGGCCATTGAGCAGTTCTTC.

This clonotype was detected only a few times. For the CDR3, the DNA is TGCGCCAGCAGCCAAGTGAGGGGTAAGACCCAGTACTTC. Protein sequence: CASSQVRGKTQYF. V usage is TRBV4-1 and J usage is TRBJ2-5; D may correspond to TRBD1 or TRBD2 (5 bases each). This CDR3 has 13 residues. The germline V and J ends were trimmed by 1 base and 6 bases, with 9 bases remaining between them. CDR1 MGHRA and CDR2 YSYEKL come from the germline V gene.

The chain couples TRBV7-9 to TRBJ1-2; the match to TRBD1 covers 7 bases. CDR3 length: 14 amino acids. Germline values: CDR1 SEHNR, CDR2 FQNEAQ (reference sequence). Trimming removed 3 bases from V and 4 bases from J; junction bases left unmatched: 5. CDR3 region: CASSFSRDSYGYTF. The CDR3 nucleotides are TGTGCCAGCAGCTTCTCTAGGGACAGCTATGGCTACACCTTC.